This T cell receptor (beta chain) was identified during a study of neurological immune-mediated disorders. Every sequencing run gave over 200 million TCR-beta sequences, taken from 15-18 subjects. Each CDR3 protein gets one entry after TCRdb re-called the 5' RACE reads with MiXCR. Here the sample spans about 120,000 distinct CDR3 sequences, roughly 3.2% being singletons. This clonotype came up many times. J gave up 5 bases and V 4 bases, and 15 bases lay outside the gene matches. Looked up from germline, CDR1 is LNHNV and CDR2 is YYDKDF (reference sequence). The CDR3 covers 17 residues. The sequence derives from a woman younger than 45 with multiple sclerosis. The J gene is TRBJ1-2, the V gene TRBV15, with 8 bases matching TRBD1. Sequencing used PBMCs. The CDR3 DNA follows: TGTGCCACCAGCACGACGAAGGACAGGGCGGGGAATTATGGCTACACCTTC. This sequence encodes CATSTTKDRAGNYGYTF.